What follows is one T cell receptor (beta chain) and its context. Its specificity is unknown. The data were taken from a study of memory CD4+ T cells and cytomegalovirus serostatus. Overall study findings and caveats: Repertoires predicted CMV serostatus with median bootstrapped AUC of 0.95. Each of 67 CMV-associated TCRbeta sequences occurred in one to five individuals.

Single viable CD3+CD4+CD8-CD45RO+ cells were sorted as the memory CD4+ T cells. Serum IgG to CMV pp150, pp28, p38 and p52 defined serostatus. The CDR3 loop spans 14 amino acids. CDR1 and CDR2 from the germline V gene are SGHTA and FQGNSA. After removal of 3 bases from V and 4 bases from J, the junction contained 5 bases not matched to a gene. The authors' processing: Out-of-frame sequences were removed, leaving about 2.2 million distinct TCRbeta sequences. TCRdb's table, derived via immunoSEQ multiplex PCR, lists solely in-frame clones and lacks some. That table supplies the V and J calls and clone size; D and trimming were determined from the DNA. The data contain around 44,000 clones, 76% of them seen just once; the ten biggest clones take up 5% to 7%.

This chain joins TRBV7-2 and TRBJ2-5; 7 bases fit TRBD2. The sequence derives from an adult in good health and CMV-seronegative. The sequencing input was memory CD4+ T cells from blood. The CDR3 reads CASSFSPSGETQYF. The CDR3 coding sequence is TGTGCCAGCAGCTTTAGCCCTAGCGGAGAGACCCAGTACTTC.